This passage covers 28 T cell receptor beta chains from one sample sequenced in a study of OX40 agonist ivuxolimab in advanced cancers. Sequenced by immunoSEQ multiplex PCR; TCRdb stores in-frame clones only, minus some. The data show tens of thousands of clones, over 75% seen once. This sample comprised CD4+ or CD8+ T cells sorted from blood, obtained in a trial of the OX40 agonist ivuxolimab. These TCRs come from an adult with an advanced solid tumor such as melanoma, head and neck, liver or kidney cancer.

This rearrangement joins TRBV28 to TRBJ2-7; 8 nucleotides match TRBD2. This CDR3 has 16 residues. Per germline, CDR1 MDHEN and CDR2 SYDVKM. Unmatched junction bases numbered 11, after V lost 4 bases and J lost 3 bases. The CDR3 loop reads CASSSPTTSGLYEQYF. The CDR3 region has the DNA TGTGCCAGCAGTTCCCCGACCACTAGCGGACTCTACGAGCAGTACTTC.

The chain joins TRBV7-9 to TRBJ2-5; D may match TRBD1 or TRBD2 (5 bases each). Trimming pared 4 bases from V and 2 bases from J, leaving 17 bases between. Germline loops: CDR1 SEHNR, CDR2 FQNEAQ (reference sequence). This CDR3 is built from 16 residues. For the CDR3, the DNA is TGTGCCAGCAGCTCGCCGACCTCAGGGAGACAAGAGACCCAGTACTTC. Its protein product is CASSSPTSGRQETQYF.

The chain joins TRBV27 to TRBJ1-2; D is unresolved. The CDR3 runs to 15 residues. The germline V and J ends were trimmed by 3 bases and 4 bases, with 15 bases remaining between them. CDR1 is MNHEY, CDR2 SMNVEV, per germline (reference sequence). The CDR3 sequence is CASSFSVTSPYGYTF. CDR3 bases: TGTGCCAGCAGTTTTTCAGTGACATCCCCCTATGGCTACACCTTC.

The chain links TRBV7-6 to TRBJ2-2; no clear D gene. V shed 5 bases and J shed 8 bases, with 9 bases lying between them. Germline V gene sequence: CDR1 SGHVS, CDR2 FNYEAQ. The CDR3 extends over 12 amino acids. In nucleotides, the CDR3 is TGTGCCAGCAGCCCCAATGCGGGGGAGCTGTTTTTT. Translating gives CASSPNAGELFF.

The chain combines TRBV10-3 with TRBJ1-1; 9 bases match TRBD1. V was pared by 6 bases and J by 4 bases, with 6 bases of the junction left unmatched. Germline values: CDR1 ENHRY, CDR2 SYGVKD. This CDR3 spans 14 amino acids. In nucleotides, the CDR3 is TGTGCCATCAGCTCCCGGGACAGGGCCACTGAAGCTTTCTTT. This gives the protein CAISSRDRATEAFF.

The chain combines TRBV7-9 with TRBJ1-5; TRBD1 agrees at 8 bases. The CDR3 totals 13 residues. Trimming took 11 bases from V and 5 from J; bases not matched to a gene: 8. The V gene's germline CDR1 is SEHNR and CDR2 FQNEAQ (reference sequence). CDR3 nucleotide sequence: TGTGCCTCGAGACAGGGGTCGCATCAGCCCCAGCATTTT. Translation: CASRQGSHQPQHF.

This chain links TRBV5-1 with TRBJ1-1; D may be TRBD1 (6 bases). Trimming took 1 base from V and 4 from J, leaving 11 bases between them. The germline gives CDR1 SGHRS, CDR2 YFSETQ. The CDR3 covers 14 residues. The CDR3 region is CASSLTGRSTEAFF. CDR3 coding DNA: TGCGCCAGCAGCTTGACAGGGAGGAGCACTGAAGCTTTCTTT.

The CDR3 nucleotides are TGTGCCAGCAGTTTCGCTAGCTTTAGCACAGATACGCAGTATTTT. Translating it yields CASSFASFSTDTQYF. This chain links TRBV27 with TRBJ2-3, with D possibly matching TRBD2 (5 bases). The germline V and J ends were trimmed by 3 bases and 0 bases, with 10 bases remaining between them. In germline, CDR1 is MNHEY, CDR2 SMNVEV (reference sequence). The CDR3 is 15 residues long.

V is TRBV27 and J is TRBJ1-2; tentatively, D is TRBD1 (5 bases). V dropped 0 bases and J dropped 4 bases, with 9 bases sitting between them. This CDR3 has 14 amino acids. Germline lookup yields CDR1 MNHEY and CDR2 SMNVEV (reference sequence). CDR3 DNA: TGTGCCAGCAGTTTATCAAAGGGGATCTATGGCTACACCTTC. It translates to CASSLSKGIYGYTF.

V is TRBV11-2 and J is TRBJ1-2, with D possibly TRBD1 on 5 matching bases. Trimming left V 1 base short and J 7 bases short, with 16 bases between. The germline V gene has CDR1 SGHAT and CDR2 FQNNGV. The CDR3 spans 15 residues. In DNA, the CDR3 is TGTGCCAGCAGCTTAGCATTACGGGGGGACCCTGGCTACACCTTC. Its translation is CASSLALRGDPGYTF.

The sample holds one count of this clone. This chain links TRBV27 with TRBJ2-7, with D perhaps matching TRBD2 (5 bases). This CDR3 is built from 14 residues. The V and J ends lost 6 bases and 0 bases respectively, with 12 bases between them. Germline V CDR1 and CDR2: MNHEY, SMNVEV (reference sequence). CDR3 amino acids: CASSKGLNSYEQYF. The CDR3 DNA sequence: TGTGCCAGCAGCAAAGGACTGAACTCCTACGAGCAGTACTTC.

DNA for the CDR3: TGTGCCATCAGTGAGTCCGCAGGGGCTAACACTGAAGCTTTCTTT. It codes for CAISESAGANTEAFF. This sequence joins TRBV10-3 and TRBJ1-1; the D gene is possibly TRBD1 (6 bases). This CDR3 has 15 amino acids. The V end was cut by 0 bases, the J end by 2 bases, with 10 bases between. Germline loops: CDR1 ENHRY, CDR2 SYGVKD.

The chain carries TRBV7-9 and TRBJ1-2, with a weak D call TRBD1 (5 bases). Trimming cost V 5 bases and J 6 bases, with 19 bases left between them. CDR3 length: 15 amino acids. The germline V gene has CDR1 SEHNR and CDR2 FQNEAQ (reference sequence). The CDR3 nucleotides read TGTGCCAGCAGCCTGCCTGGGGCAGGGTTGCATGGCTACACCTTC. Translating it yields CASSLPGAGLHGYTF.

CDR3 DNA sequence: TGCAGCGTTGAAGCCGAGGGCCAGTATGAGCAGTTCTTC. As protein: CSVEAEGQYEQFF. J is TRBJ2-1 and V is TRBV29-1; D is perhaps TRBD2 (5 bases). Germline V CDR1 and CDR2: SQVTM, ANQGSEA. The CDR3 extends over 13 amino acids. The V gene lost 1 base and the J gene lost 8 bases, with 12 bases spanning the gap.

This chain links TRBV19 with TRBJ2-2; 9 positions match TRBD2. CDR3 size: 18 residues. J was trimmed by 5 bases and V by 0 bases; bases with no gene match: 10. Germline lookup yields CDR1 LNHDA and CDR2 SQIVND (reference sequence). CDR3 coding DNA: TGTGCCAGTAGTATAGACGCTACTAGCGGGCAGACTACCGGGGAGCTGTTTTTT. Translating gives CASSIDATSGQTTGELFF.

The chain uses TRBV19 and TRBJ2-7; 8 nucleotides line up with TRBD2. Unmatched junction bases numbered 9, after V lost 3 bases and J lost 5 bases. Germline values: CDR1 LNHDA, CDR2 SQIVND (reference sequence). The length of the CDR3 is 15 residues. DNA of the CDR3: TGTGCCAGTAGTATTGGGACTAGAGGGACCCACGAGCAGTACTTC. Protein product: CASSIGTRGTHEQYF.

DNA for the CDR3: TGTGCCAGCAGTGAACTAGCGGGAGACGCAGATACGCAGTATTTT. This translates into CASSELAGDADTQYF. The V gene is TRBV2, the J gene TRBJ2-3; TRBD2 matches 10 bases. In germline, CDR1 is SNHLY, CDR2 FYNNEI. J gave up 4 bases and V 2 bases, and 3 bases lay outside the gene matches. The CDR3 loop spans 15 amino acids.

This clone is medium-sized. CDR3 coding DNA: TGCAGCGTTGAAGTCCCCGGGACAACGAACACTGAAGCTTTCTTT. It codes for CSVEVPGTTNTEAFF. This chain uses TRBV29-1 with TRBJ1-1, with TRBD1 as a possible D gene (6 bases). There are 15 residues in the CDR3. V shed 1 base and J shed 1 base, with 13 bases lying between them. Germline CDR1 SQVTM, CDR2 ANQGSEA.

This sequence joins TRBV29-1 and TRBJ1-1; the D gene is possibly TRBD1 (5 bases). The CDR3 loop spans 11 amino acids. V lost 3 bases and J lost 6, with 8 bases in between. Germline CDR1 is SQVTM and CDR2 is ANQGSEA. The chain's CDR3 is CSVDGGAEAFF. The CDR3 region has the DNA TGCAGCGTTGACGGAGGGGCTGAAGCTTTCTTT. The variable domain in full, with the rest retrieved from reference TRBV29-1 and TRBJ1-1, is SAVISQKPSRDICQRGTSLTIQCQVDSQVTMMFWYRQQPGQSLTLIATANQGSEATYESGFVIDKFPISRPNLTFSTLTVSNMSPEDSSIYLCSVDGGAEAFFGQGTRLTVV.

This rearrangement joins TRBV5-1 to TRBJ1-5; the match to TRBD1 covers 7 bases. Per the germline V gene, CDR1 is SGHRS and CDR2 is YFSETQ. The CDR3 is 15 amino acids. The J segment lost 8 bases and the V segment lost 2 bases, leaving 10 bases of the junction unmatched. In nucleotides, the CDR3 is TGCGCCAGCAGCTTAGGACAGGCCGCTTTGGAGCCCCAGCATTTT. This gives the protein CASSLGQAALEPQHF.

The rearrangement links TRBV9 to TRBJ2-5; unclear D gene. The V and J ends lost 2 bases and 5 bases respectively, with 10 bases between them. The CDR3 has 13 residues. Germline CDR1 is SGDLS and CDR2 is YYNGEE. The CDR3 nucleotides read TGTGCCAGCAGCGTCTCAGATTGGGAGACCCAGTACTTC. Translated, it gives CASSVSDWETQYF.

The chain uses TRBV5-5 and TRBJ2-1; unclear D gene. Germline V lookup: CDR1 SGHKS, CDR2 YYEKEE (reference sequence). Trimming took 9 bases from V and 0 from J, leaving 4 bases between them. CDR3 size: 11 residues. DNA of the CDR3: TGTGCCACTAACTCCTACAATGAGCAGTTCTTC. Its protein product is CATNSYNEQFF.

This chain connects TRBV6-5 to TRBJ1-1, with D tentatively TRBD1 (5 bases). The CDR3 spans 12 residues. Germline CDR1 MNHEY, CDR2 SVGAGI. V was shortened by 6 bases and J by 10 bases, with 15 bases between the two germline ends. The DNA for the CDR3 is TGTGCCAGCAGACAACTGGGGCAGCGAGCTTTCTTT. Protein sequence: CASRQLGQRAFF.

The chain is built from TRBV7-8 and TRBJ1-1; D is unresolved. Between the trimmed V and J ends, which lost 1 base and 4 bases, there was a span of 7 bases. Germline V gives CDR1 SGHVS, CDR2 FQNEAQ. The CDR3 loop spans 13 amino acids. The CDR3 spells CASSLGGGTEAFF. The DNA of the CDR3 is TGTGCCAGCAGCTTAGGGGGAGGCACTGAAGCTTTCTTT. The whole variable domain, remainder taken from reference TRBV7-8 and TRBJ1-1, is GAGVSQSPRYKVAKRGQDVALRCDPISGHVSLFWYQQALGQGPEFLTYFQNEAQLDKSGLPSDRFFAERPEGSVSTLKIQRTQQEDSAVYLCASSLGGGTEAFFGQGTRLTVV.

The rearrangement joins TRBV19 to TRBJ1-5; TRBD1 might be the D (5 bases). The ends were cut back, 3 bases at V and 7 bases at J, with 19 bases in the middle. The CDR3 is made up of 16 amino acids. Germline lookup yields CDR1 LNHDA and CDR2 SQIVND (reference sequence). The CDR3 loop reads CASSISVAGRAQPQHF. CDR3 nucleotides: TGTGCCAGTAGTATTTCAGTGGCAGGGAGGGCCCAGCCCCAGCATTTT.

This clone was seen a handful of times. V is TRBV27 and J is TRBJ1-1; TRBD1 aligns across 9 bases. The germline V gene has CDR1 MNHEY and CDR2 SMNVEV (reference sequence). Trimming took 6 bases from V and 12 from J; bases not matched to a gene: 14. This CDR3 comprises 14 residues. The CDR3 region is CASRALTGGAATFF. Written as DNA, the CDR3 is TGTGCCAGCAGAGCTCTGACAGGGGGTGCTGCAACTTTCTTT.

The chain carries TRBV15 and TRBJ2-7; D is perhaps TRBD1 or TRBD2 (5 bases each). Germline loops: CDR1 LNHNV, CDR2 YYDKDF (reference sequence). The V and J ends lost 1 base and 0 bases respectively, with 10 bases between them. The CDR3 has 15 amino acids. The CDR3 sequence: CATSRADTSSYEQYF. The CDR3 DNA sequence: TGTGCCACCAGCAGAGCGGACACTAGCTCCTACGAGCAGTACTTC. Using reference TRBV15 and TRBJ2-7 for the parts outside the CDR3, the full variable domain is DAMVIQNPRYQVTQFGKPVTLSCSQTLNHNVMYWYQQKSSQAPKLLFHYYDKDFNNEADTPDNFQSRRPNTSFCFLDIRSPGLGDTAMYLCATSRADTSSYEQYFGPGTRLTVT.

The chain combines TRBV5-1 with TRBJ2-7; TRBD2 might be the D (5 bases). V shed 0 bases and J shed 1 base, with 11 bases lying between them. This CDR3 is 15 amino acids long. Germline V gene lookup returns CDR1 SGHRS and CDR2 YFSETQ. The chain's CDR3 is CASSLVPSRSYEQYF. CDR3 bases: TGCGCCAGCAGCTTGGTCCCTAGCAGATCCTACGAGCAGTACTTC.